This TCR beta chain appears in the sequencing data of a study of blood T cells in healthy people across ages. Caucasian, healthy and from Russia, the donors were aged between roughly 6 and 95. A sample-barcoded 5' primer and a J-beta primer mix were used in a second PCR of roughly 7 to 12 cycles. At least 2.5 million CDR3-containing paired-end reads were obtained per sample. TCRdb reprocessed the 5' RACE reads via MiXCR and lists one record per CDR3 protein. The repertoire includes fewer than 2,000,000 distinct CDR3 sequences, roughly 32% of them detected once, and around 11% sits in the top ten. J lost 6 bases, V lost 6 bases, and 9 bases had no gene match. The CDR3 loop spans 15 amino acids. For this clonotype: Its specificity is not known.

General study findings and limits: With unsorted PBMCs, a conclusive comparison of naive versus antigen-experienced cells was not possible.

The material sequenced was blood. The TCR sequence derives from a woman in her twenties or thirties in good health. The rearrangement joins TRBV12-3 or TRBV12-4 to TRBJ2-2; 8 bases agree with TRBD2. CDR3 region: CASRGLGRQAGELFF. The CDR3 nucleotides are TGTGCCAGCAGGGGACTAGGCCGGCAAGCCGGGGAGCTGTTTTTT.